This entry lists 32 T cell receptor beta chains sequenced from one sample in a study of CD8 T cells in ankylosing spondylitis. One entry per CDR3 protein, called by TCRdb with MiXCR from the 5' RACE reads. The repertoire consists of 150,000 to 200,000 distinct CDR3 sequences, with 9.5% to 13% occurring once and the leading ten covering under 35%. Sequencing input: blood, either unsorted or a sorted T cell fraction (not recorded which). The receptors here all came from a male donor with ankylosing spondylitis or in good health (not recorded which).

In this sample, this clonotype turned up many times. V gene TRBV5-4 combines with J gene TRBJ1-1, with TRBD1 as a possible D gene (5 bases). The V end was cut by 4 bases, the J end by 3 bases, with 13 bases between. The CDR3 is made up of 14 amino acids. Germline CDR1 SGHNT, CDR2 YYREEE (reference sequence). CDR3 nucleotides: TGTGCCAGCAGCCGCCCGACGGGGGACACTGAAGCTTTCTTT. Translating it yields CASSRPTGDTEAFF.

This clonotype appeared many times. The gene calls are TRBV6-1 and TRBJ2-3, with D tentatively TRBD1 or TRBD2 (5 bases each). The V end lost 7 bases, the J end lost 5 bases, and 16 bases lay between the germline ends. Germline V gene lookup returns CDR1 MNHNS and CDR2 SASEGT. The CDR3 totals 14 residues. The CDR3 sequence is CASTSQEGKDTQYF. In DNA form, the CDR3 reads TGTGCCAGCACCTCCCAAGAGGGGAAAGATACGCAGTATTTT.

The chain joins TRBV6-5 to TRBJ1-5; 8 nucleotides line up with TRBD1. This CDR3 spans 15 amino acids. Germline CDR1 and CDR2: MNHEY and SVGAGI. J lost 6 bases, V lost 4 bases, and 8 bases had no gene match. For the CDR3, the DNA is TGTGCCAGCAGTTCTACAGGGGGAGTGAGTCAGCCCCAGCATTTT. Translation gives CASSSTGGVSQPQHF.

This clonotype appeared a few times. J is TRBJ2-5 and V is TRBV29-1; D not resolved. The germline V and J ends were trimmed by 4 bases and 2 bases, with 11 bases remaining between them. The CDR3 covers 13 residues. The V gene's germline CDR1 is SQVTM and CDR2 ANQGSEA. CDR3 DNA: TGCAGCGTTGGACGCGTGGGGCAAGAGACCCAGTACTTC. Its translation is CSVGRVGQETQYF.

This clonotype has just a few counts. V and J are TRBV27 and TRBJ2-7; 11 nucleotides agree with TRBD1. J was trimmed by 4 bases and V by 2 bases; bases with no gene match: 4. Germline V CDR1 and CDR2: MNHEY, SMNVEV (reference sequence). The CDR3 consists of 15 residues. CDR3 sequence (DNA): TGTGCCAGCAGTTTAACCGGGACAGGGGGATACGAGCAGTACTTC. This sequence encodes CASSLTGTGGYEQYF.

This clonotype was detected many times. This CDR3 is CASSLVKLKGGVGQPQHF. CDR3 DNA sequence: TGTGCCAGCAGCTTAGTCAAGTTAAAGGGGGGGGTCGGGCAGCCCCAGCATTTT. The chain links TRBV7-7 to TRBJ1-5; maybe TRBD1 (6 bases). The V and J ends lost 1 base and 7 bases respectively, with 23 bases between them. Germline assignment: CDR1 SSHAT and CDR2 FNYEAQ (reference sequence). The CDR3 spans 18 residues.

The sample holds many counts of this clonotype. V gene TRBV11-2 combines with J gene TRBJ2-7; D is possibly TRBD1 or TRBD2 (5 bases each). Trimming pared 6 bases from V and 2 bases from J, leaving 14 bases between. Germline V CDR1 and CDR2: SGHAT, FQNNGV. The CDR3 consists of 14 residues. The CDR3 region has the DNA TGTGCCAGCAGACGGCCCGGGACCACCTACGAGCAGTACTTC. Translated, it gives CASRRPGTTYEQYF.

Ten or more counts support this clonotype. The genes are TRBV5-1 and TRBJ2-5; 8 positions match TRBD1. Germline values: CDR1 SGHRS, CDR2 YFSETQ. CDR3 size: 14 residues. Trimming took 4 bases from V and 2 from J; bases not matched to a gene: 4. The CDR3 DNA is TGCGCCAGCAGCCCGGGACAGGCGCAAGAGACCCAGTACTTC. It yields the protein CASSPGQAQETQYF.

This clonotype was counted many times. This chain uses TRBV15 with TRBJ2-3, with D possibly being TRBD1 or TRBD2 (5 bases each). With 5 bases removed from V and 5 bases from J, the gap between germline ends came to 17 bases. The CDR3 spans 15 residues. Germline loops: CDR1 LNHNV, CDR2 YYDKDF (reference sequence). CDR3 nucleotide sequence: TGTGCCACCAGCGTAGAGGGCAGGGCTCGAGATACGCAGTATTTT. Translation: CATSVEGRARDTQYF.

About this clonotype: Just one base apart from a much larger clone, this may be a read error. This chain connects TRBV5-6 to TRBJ2-7; D might be TRBD1 or TRBD2, each matching 5 bases. There are 12 residues in the CDR3. CDR1 is SGHDT and CDR2 is YYEEEE in the germline V gene. The DNA for the CDR3 is TGTACCAGCAGGATGGGACGTTACGAGCAGTACTTC. This translates into CTSRMGRYEQYF.

Ten or more counts support this clonotype. V is TRBV3-1 and J is TRBJ1-1; D call uncertain. This CDR3 has 14 amino acids. Trimming cost V 4 bases and J 5 bases, with 14 bases left between them. Germline V gives CDR1 LGHDT, CDR2 YNNKEL (reference sequence). CDR3 protein: CASSRKGAGTEAFF. The CDR3, as DNA: TGTGCCAGCAGCCGCAAGGGCGCGGGGACTGAAGCTTTCTTT.

This clonotype was detected only a few times. Mismatch with germline at one junction end may stem from a read error. V and J are TRBV12-3 or TRBV12-4 and TRBJ2-3, with 15 bases identical to TRBD2. The CDR3 runs 15 residues. The CDR3 region is CASSLGTSGGDTQYF. In DNA form, the CDR3 reads TGTGCCAGCAGCTTAGGGACTAGCGGGGGGGATACGCAGTATTTT.

In its sample, this clonotype was seen many times. The chain is built from TRBV5-1 and TRBJ1-1; TRBD1 matches 11 bases. CDR1 SGHRS and CDR2 YFSETQ come from the germline V gene. V shed 4 bases, J shed 0 bases, and the junction held 8 bases outside the gene matches. The CDR3 covers 17 residues. CDR3 sequence reads: CASSHHRTGGLNTEAFF. The CDR3 nucleotides are TGCGCCAGCAGCCATCATCGGACAGGGGGCTTGAACACTGAAGCTTTCTTT.

CDR3 DNA sequence: TGTGCCAGTACCCCAAACGACAAGACGGGGGGCAATGAGCAGTTCTTC. It translates to CASTPNDKTGGNEQFF. The chain employs TRBV19 and TRBJ2-1; 7 nucleotides agree with TRBD2. The CDR3 has 16 residues. The trim removed 7 bases at V and 6 bases at J, leaving 15 bases unmatched. The germline V gene has CDR1 LNHDA and CDR2 SQIVND (reference sequence).

This rearrangement joins TRBV7-9 to TRBJ1-6, with D uncertain. Trimming took off 6 bases at V and 6 bases at J, with 15 bases between the two ends. Germline V CDR1 and CDR2: SEHNR, FQNEAQ (reference sequence). The CDR3 covers 15 residues. The CDR3 sequence is CASSWTSGTNSPLHF. The DNA for the CDR3 is TGTGCCAGCAGTTGGACCTCCGGCACTAATTCACCCCTCCACTTT.

This clonotype was recorded many times. The genes are TRBV28 and TRBJ2-3; TRBD1 aligns across 9 bases. The germline CDR1 and CDR2 sequences are MDHEN and SYDVKM. The CDR3 has 16 residues. V gave up 4 bases and J gave up 2 bases; unmatched junction bases: 7. The CDR3 region has the DNA TGTGCCAGCAGTTCCAGGACAGGGGATGTCACAGATACGCAGTATTTT. Translating gives CASSSRTGDVTDTQYF. Looking up the rest from reference TRBV28 and TRBJ2-3 gives the full variable domain: DVKVTQSSRYLVKRTGEKVFLECVQDMDHENMFWYRQDPGLGLRLIYFSYDVKMKEKGDIPEGYSVSREKKERFSLILESASTNQTSMYLCASSSRTGDVTDTQYFGPGTRLTVL.

This clonotype appeared many times. In nucleotides, the CDR3 is TGTGCCATCACCCTGGACAGGAATCAGCCCCAGCATTTT. It is translated as CAITLDRNQPQHF. The chain couples TRBV10-3 to TRBJ1-5; 7 bases agree with TRBD1. V gave up 7 bases and J gave up 4 bases; unmatched junction bases: 4. The CDR3 runs to 13 residues. The germline V gene encodes CDR1 ENHRY and CDR2 SYGVKD.

Relative to its sample, this clonotype is medium-sized (0.01 to 0.1%). The CDR3 nucleotides read TGTGCCAGCAGTGAATCCGCTCAGGGGGACACTGAAGCTTTCTTT. It encodes CASSESAQGDTEAFF. V gene TRBV25-1 combines with J gene TRBJ1-1; 7 nucleotides agree with TRBD1. Germline V gives CDR1 MGHDK, CDR2 SYGVNS. The J segment lost 3 bases and the V segment lost 1 base, leaving 5 bases of the junction unmatched. The CDR3 is 15 residues long. The full variable domain, with the rest looked up from reference TRBV25-1 and TRBJ1-1, is EADIYQTPRYLVIGTGKKITLECSQTMGHDKMYWYQQDPGMELHLIHYSYGVNSTEKGDLSSESTVSRIRTEHFPLTLESARPSHTSQYLCASSESAQGDTEAFFGQGTRLTVV.

The V and J genes are TRBV5-1 and TRBJ1-4; D not resolved. The CDR3 is 15 residues long. V lost 3 bases and J 8 bases, leaving 17 bases between the germline ends. CDR1 is SGHRS and CDR2 is YFSETQ in the germline V gene. The CDR3 DNA sequence: TGCGCCAGCAGCTCGACCCTAACATTGGGGGAAAAACTGTTTTTT. It yields the protein CASSSTLTLGEKLFF.

In this sample, this clonotype turned up many times. The V and J genes are TRBV6-5 and TRBJ2-1; no clear D. The CDR3 is 11 amino acids. The germline V and J ends were trimmed by 6 bases and 6 bases, with 6 bases remaining between them. Germline values: CDR1 MNHEY, CDR2 SVGAGI. DNA of the CDR3: TGTGCCAGCAGCAACCTCAATGAGCAGTTCTTC. It specifies CASSNLNEQFF.

This clonotype was detected ten times or more. The J gene is TRBJ2-1, the V gene TRBV29-1; D perhaps matches TRBD2 (7 bases). The CDR3 loop spans 17 amino acids. Trimming removed 1 base at V and 0 bases at J, with 16 bases between. The germline gives CDR1 SQVTM, CDR2 ANQGSEA. The CDR3 loop reads CSVEGGEGELSYNEQFF. CDR3 sequence (DNA): TGCAGCGTTGAAGGTGGGGAGGGGGAGCTCTCCTACAATGAGCAGTTCTTC.

This clonotype was seen at least ten times. The rearrangement joins TRBV5-6 to TRBJ1-2; D not resolved. The CDR3 length is 13 residues. Germline lookup yields CDR1 SGHDT and CDR2 YYEEEE. The germline V and J ends were trimmed by 0 bases and 0 bases, with 3 bases remaining between them. In DNA form, the CDR3 reads TGTGCCAGCAGCTTGGCAGCTAACTATGGCTACACCTTC. Translating gives CASSLAANYGYTF.

This clonotype appeared many times. J is TRBJ1-2 and V is TRBV12-3 or TRBV12-4; 7 positions match TRBD1. The CDR3 covers 12 residues. V was clipped by 6 bases and J by 8 bases; unmatched bases: 6. The CDR3 protein is CASRRQGEGYTF. The CDR3 bases are TGTGCCAGCAGACGCCAGGGGGAAGGCTACACCTTC.

There are many counts of this clonotype. The chain uses TRBV29-1 and TRBJ2-3; 7 nucleotides agree with TRBD1. CDR3 length equals 14 residues. V dropped 6 bases and J dropped 0; count of bases not matched to a gene: 6. Germline V lookup: CDR1 SQVTM, CDR2 ANQGSEA. The CDR3 nucleotides read TGCAGCGTGACAGGGCAGGGCAGCACAGATACGCAGTATTTT. Amino acid sequence: CSVTGQGSTDTQYF.

As regards this clonotype: A read error may be the cause here, since a much bigger clone is one base away. The genes are TRBV7-2 and TRBJ1-3; D unclear. CDR3 length equals 14 residues. Looked up from germline, CDR1 is SGHTA and CDR2 is FQGNSA. CDR3 nucleotides: TGTGCCAGCAGCTTAGGGACCGTTGGAAGCACCATATATTTT. Its translation: CASSLGTVGSTIYF.

Note on this clonotype: Germline is not matched at one junction end, which may reflect a read error. J is TRBJ2-2 and V is TRBV2; the D gene could be TRBD1 or TRBD2 (5 bases each). Germline V CDR1 and CDR2: SNHLY, FYNNEI. The CDR3 sequence is 14 residues long. CDR3 amino acids: CVSSRRGTSGELFF. DNA of the CDR3: TGTGTCAGCAGCCGGAGAGGGACGTCCGGGGAGCTGTTTTTT.

Notes on this clonotype: A junction boundary mismatches the germline segment, possibly from a read error. The CDR3 DNA follows: TGTGCCAGTAGTATGGGACAGGGGGCCTACGTGCAGTACTTC. Amino acid sequence: CASSMGQGAYVQYF. The V call is TRBV19, the J call TRBJ2-7, with 12 positions matching TRBD1. The CDR3 loop spans 14 amino acids. Germline V gene lookup returns CDR1 LNHDA and CDR2 SQIVND (reference sequence).

In its sample, this clonotype was seen many times. The chain joins TRBV25-1 to TRBJ1-6; D is undetermined. Germline lookup yields CDR1 MGHDK and CDR2 SYGVNS. Between the trimmed V and J ends, which lost 3 bases and 13 bases, there was a span of 16 bases. The CDR3 loop spans 14 amino acids. As DNA, the CDR3 is TGTGCCAGCAGTGACCCATCCGGGTTGGGTCCCCTCCACTTT. Its translation: CASSDPSGLGPLHF.

About this clonotype: This may arise from a read error, as a much more abundant clone is one base away. The rearrangement uses TRBV12-3 or TRBV12-4 and TRBJ1-1, with unresolved D. V gave up 3 bases and J gave up 8 bases, with 10 bases separating them. The CDR3 totals 12 residues. DNA for the CDR3: TGTGCCAGCAGTTTGCGGTCCTTAGAAGCTTTCTTT. It yields the protein CASSLRSLEAFF.

This clonotype was seen a few times. The chain joins TRBV19 to TRBJ2-1; D assignment may be TRBD1 or TRBD2 (6 bases each). Per germline, CDR1 LNHDA and CDR2 SQIVND (reference sequence). Trimming removed 7 bases at V and 0 bases at J, with 13 bases between. CDR3 length: 15 residues. CDR3 in amino acids: CASTQQGGSYNEQFF. The CDR3 nucleotides read TGTGCCAGTACCCAACAGGGAGGCTCCTACAATGAGCAGTTCTTC.

The sample holds many counts of this clonotype. V is TRBV12-3 or TRBV12-4 and J is TRBJ1-3; 7 nucleotides match TRBD1. The trim removed 9 bases at V and 0 bases at J, leaving 8 bases unmatched. The CDR3 is made up of 15 amino acids. The chain's CDR3 is CASSTGSSSGNTIYF. Here the CDR3 DNA reads TGTGCCAGTTCGACAGGGTCGAGCTCTGGAAACACCATATATTTT.

At least ten counts were recorded for this clonotype. V gene TRBV10-2 combines with J gene TRBJ2-7; weak D call: TRBD1 (5 bases). With 8 bases removed from V and 1 base from J, the gap between germline ends came to 6 bases. The CDR3 runs 11 residues. Looked up from germline, CDR1 is WSHSY and CDR2 is SAAADI. The chain's CDR3 is CASQGSYEQYF. The CDR3 nucleotides are TGCGCCAGCCAGGGTTCCTACGAGCAGTACTTC.